The clone carrying this TCR beta chain was observed many times. The data originate from a study of Graves' ophthalmopathy and Graves' hyperthyroidism. The CDR3 contains 13 residues. Germline lookup yields CDR1 SQVTM and CDR2 ANQGSEA. Trimming took 3 bases from V and 0 from J, leaving 6 bases between them. RNA transcripts served as template for amplifying TCR beta CDR3 sequences. RT-PCR in the first round used HTBI primers; a second-round multiplex PCR followed. Each CDR3 protein is one row after TCRdb ran MiXCR on the multiplex PCR reads. This sample has 1 million to 1.3 million distinct CDR3 sequences; roughly 35% occur once, and the top ten carry over 8.5%.

Sequenced material: peripheral blood or thyroid tissue (not recorded which). The chain has TRBV29-1 and TRBJ1-3; D unresolved. The origin of this receptor is an adult man with Graves' hyperthyroidism. The CDR3 DNA follows: TGCAGCGTTGATGAGAGCTCTGGAAACACCATATATTTT. Translating it yields CSVDESSGNTIYF.